This T cell receptor beta chain was sequenced for a study of blood T cell repertoires in COVID-19 (dated by TCRdb to the early 2020s). Some background on the complete study: The collaborator samples originated in the United States, Italy and Spain and spanned the acute and convalescent phases of COVID-19. The prospective study material was composed of cDNA or gDNA derived from T cells, B-cell-depleted T cells, or PBMCs. Subjects who had been exposed to COVID-19, were actively infected with it, or had recovered from it provided the deeply sampled blood TCRbeta repertoires that made up the dataset. A freely available public database, intended as a resource for researchers studying the immune response to SARS-CoV-2, is where the repertoires were released. Samples came from the ongoing ImmuneRACE study (first 160 participants) plus 1,254 subjects from 6 global collaborators. A de-identified subject ID, COVID-19 status, age in years and sex were almost always included in the sample metadata. Where HLA class I and class II types were available, the types were taken from metadata supplied by the sample provider, not from assay-based typing. Study-wide findings and limitations: Clinical and demographic metadata were provided uncurated, with the amount varying by source and participant.

TCRbeta CDR3 regions were amplified from genomic DNA using the immunoSEQ Assay, a bias-controlled multiplex PCR. The original methods were these. Within the assay, amplification of reference gene primers was used to estimate how many nucleated cells each sample contained. Sequence reads were collapsed and filtered to measure the absolute abundance of every unique TCRbeta CDR3 rearrangement. For each sample, productive Simpson clonality was calculated as the square root of Simpson's diversity index across productive rearrangements. Sourced from immuneACCESS, this table was stored by TCRdb with only in-frame sequences that have V and J called. A share of the clones is absent; for the studies checked, an unresolved V gene accounts for under half, and the remainder has no known explanation. That table is the source of V, J and clone size, and D and trimming were worked out from the DNA. Present in this sample are about 400,000 clones, roughly 88% of which were seen just once. In total, the top ten clones hold 2% to 2.5% of the sample.

Participants in the prospective study were enrolled through a virtual design, were aged about 18 to 89 years, and lived in 24 United States geographic areas. In the prospective study, participants were assigned to cohorts based on the clinical history participants reported in a screening survey and a study questionnaire. In the prospective study, whole blood, serum and a nasopharyngeal or oropharyngeal swab were collected from each participant by mobile phlebotomists. Additional blood draws and questionnaires over an approximately two-month period could optionally be provided by prospective study participants. Blood samples from the prospective study were shipped frozen or at room temperature prior to DNA extraction. Note on this clone: This clone's antigen is unknown. The record has no base qualities; no much larger clone is one base away.

The CDR1 and CDR2 encoded by the germline V gene (reference sequence) are GTSNPN and SVGIG. Counted from cysteine to phenylalanine, this CDR3 has 13 amino acids. Kept here is only the CDR3 DNA, which spans 39 bases and is read in frame from base 1. V lost 7 bases and J lost 3 bases; the stretch between them is 16 bases long. The TCR originated in a middle-aged woman with acute COVID-19. The V and J segments used are TRBV30 and TRBJ2-7, with a weak D call of TRBD1 (5 bases match). The sample consisted of PBMCs or T cells enriched from blood (not recorded which). The CDR3 region reads CAFTPTGNYEQYF. The sequenced DNA is TGTGCCTTCACTCCAACAGGCAACTACGAGCAGTACTTC.